Only a few counts were recorded for the clone carrying this T cell receptor beta chain. Its antigen is undetermined. The cDNA had a unique molecular identifier and a template-switch universal primer site. Using its own MiXCR run on the 5' RACE reads, TCRdb lists one record per CDR3 protein. The sample carries hundreds of thousands of distinct CDR3 sequences, roughly 8% recorded once. CDR1 and CDR2 (germline): MDHEN, SYDVKM. V was pared by 7 bases and J by 6 bases, with 10 bases of the junction left unmatched. The CDR3 length is 15 residues. This record comes from a study of identical twins. Findings of the study overall: The authors noted that invariant MAIT and iNKT cells could partly confound zero-insertion analyses.

This sample also belongs to another study, concerning yellow fever vaccine responses in identical twins.

Specimen: PBMCs. The rearrangement links TRBV28 to TRBJ2-3, with 10 bases lining up with TRBD1. This receptor was identified in a woman under 30 in good health. CDR3 sequence (DNA): TGTGCCAGCACGCTTGACAGGGGGCATGGCGATACGCAGTATTTT. Translated: CASTLDRGHGDTQYF.